The next 27 T cell receptor beta chains were all read from a single sample in a study of cytomegalovirus exposure and HLA in healthy donors. It was with 60 Vbeta and 13 Jbeta primers that the PCR ran. Measured with immunoSEQ multiplex PCR; TCRdb has only the in-frame clones, and not every one. The sample yields roughly 190,000 clones, over 65% seen once. The sequencing sample was made of PBMCs. Receptor source: a man in his forties in good health and CMV-seropositive.

V gene TRBV5-5 combines with J gene TRBJ2-7, with 9 bases matching TRBD2. The germline gives CDR1 SGHKS, CDR2 YYEKEE (reference sequence). J lost 4 bases, V lost 4 bases, and 9 bases had no gene match. The CDR3 spans 15 residues. CDR3 protein: CASSGTGRGGYEQYF. The CDR3 DNA follows: TGTGCCAGCAGCGGCACTGGGCGGGGGGGTTACGAGCAGTACTTC. Full variable domain (missing parts from reference TRBV5-5 and TRBJ2-7): DAGVTQSPTHLIKTRGQQVTLRCSPISGHKSVSWYQQVLGQGPQFIFQYYEKEERGRGNFPDRFSARQFPNYSSELNVNALLLGDSALYLCASSGTGRGGYEQYFGPGTRLTVT.

The gene calls are TRBV6-5 and TRBJ2-5; possibly TRBD1 for D (6 bases). Trimming cost V 2 bases and J 5 bases, with 15 bases left between them. The CDR3 consists of 15 residues. Germline V gene sequence: CDR1 MNHEY, CDR2 SVGAGI. DNA of the CDR3: TGTGCCAGCAGTTACACAGGGTACCCGGGGGAGACCCAGTACTTC. Its translation: CASSYTGYPGETQYF.

J is TRBJ2-3 and V is TRBV6-1; TRBD2 might be the D (6 bases). Trimming pared 5 bases from V and 4 bases from J, leaving 16 bases between. This CDR3 is built from 15 residues. From germline, CDR1 is MNHNS and CDR2 SASEGT. CDR3 residues: CASSSPGDAADTQYF. CDR3 sequence (DNA): TGTGCCAGCAGTTCCCCGGGGGACGCGGCAGATACGCAGTATTTT.

The gene calls are TRBV27 and TRBJ2-3, with 7 bases lining up with TRBD2. CDR1 is MNHEY, CDR2 SMNVEV, per germline (reference sequence). CDR3 length equals 15 residues. Trimming took 0 bases from V and 2 from J; bases not matched to a gene: 2. CDR3 coding DNA: TGTGCCAGCAGTTTATCTAGCGGGTACACAGATACGCAGTATTTT. Its translation is CASSLSSGYTDTQYF.

This clone showed up just a few times. This chain connects TRBV29-1 to TRBJ2-1; TRBD1 matches at 8 bases. CDR3 size: 15 residues. After removal of 6 bases from V and 10 bases from J, the junction contained 17 bases not matched to a gene. Germline V gene sequence: CDR1 SQVTM, CDR2 ANQGSEA. CDR3 residues: CSVSQGARRALEQFF. For the CDR3, the DNA is TGCAGCGTGAGCCAGGGGGCGCGAAGGGCGTTGGAGCAGTTCTTC.

CDR3 bases: TGTGCCAGCAGCTTAGGAGAGTGGCAGCCCCAGCATTTT. Translated: CASSLGEWQPQHF. This chain connects TRBV11-2 to TRBJ1-5, with D unclear. Germline V CDR1 and CDR2: SGHAT, FQNNGV. Trimming took 1 base from V and 7 from J, leaving 8 bases between them. CDR3 length: 13 residues.

V usage is TRBV7-9 and J usage is TRBJ2-7, with TRBD2 matching over 10 bases. Per the germline V gene, CDR1 is SEHNR and CDR2 is FQNEAQ (reference sequence). Trimming removed 0 bases from V and 3 bases from J; junction bases left unmatched: 11. The CDR3 is 18 amino acids. In DNA form, the CDR3 reads TGTGCCAGCAGCTTAGCATATTTTCCGGGACTAGCGAACTACGAGCAGTACTTC. Encoded protein: CASSLAYFPGLANYEQYF.

The gene calls are TRBV7-9 and TRBJ1-5; TRBD1 might be the D (6 bases). Germline assignment: CDR1 SEHNR and CDR2 FQNEAQ (reference sequence). The CDR3 length is 17 residues. Trimming shortened V by 6 bases and J by 3 bases, and 21 bases separated the two germline ends. The CDR3 DNA sequence: TGTGCCAGCAGATTCGAACAGGGCAGGAGGAACAATCAGCCCCAGCATTTT. Amino acids: CASRFEQGRRNNQPQHF.

The chain uses TRBV27 and TRBJ2-7; D call uncertain. Germline V gene lookup returns CDR1 MNHEY and CDR2 SMNVEV (reference sequence). There are 11 residues in the CDR3. With 4 bases removed from V and 5 bases from J, the gap between germline ends came to 6 bases. CDR3 in amino acids: CASSSGHEQYF. In nucleotides, the CDR3 is TGTGCCAGCAGTTCTGGCCACGAGCAGTACTTC.

The V and J genes are TRBV4-2 and TRBJ2-3; 9 bases line up with TRBD1. In germline, CDR1 is LGHNA, CDR2 YNFKEQ. V was clipped by 3 bases and J by 3 bases; unmatched bases: 7. The CDR3 consists of 16 residues. The CDR3 sequence: CASSQEDRGRTDTQYF. CDR3 coding DNA: TGTGCCAGCAGCCAGGAAGACAGGGGGAGGACAGATACGCAGTATTTT.

A remark on this clone: Distinct nucleotide sequences in the sample also encode this CDR3. The chain uses TRBV11-2 and TRBJ2-7, with 10 positions matching TRBD1. V lost 5 bases, J lost 2 bases, and 3 bases stayed unmatched. The CDR3 loop spans 14 amino acids. Germline CDR1 SGHAT, CDR2 FQNNGV. CDR3 region: CASSTGTGAYEQYF. The CDR3 nucleotides are TGTGCCAGCAGCACCGGGACAGGGGCCTACGAGCAGTACTTC.

Of note for this clone: A junction end diverges from the germline sequence, so it may reflect a read error. The V gene is TRBV13, the J gene TRBJ2-3; 7 positions match TRBD1. The germline V gene encodes CDR1 PRHDT and CDR2 FYEKMQ (reference sequence). The CDR3 is made up of 14 amino acids. The DNA of the CDR3 is TGTGCCAGCACCTTAAGGCAGGGGGCAGATACGCAGTATTTT. It codes for CASTLRQGADTQYF.

The chain joins TRBV4-1 to TRBJ2-5, with a tentative D call TRBD1 (6 bases). CDR1 is MGHRA and CDR2 is YSYEKL in the germline V gene. CDR3 size: 14 residues. Trimming removed 6 bases from V and 0 bases from J, with 11 bases in between. Here the CDR3 reads CASSHTGYQETQYF. CDR3 sequence (DNA): TGCGCCAGCAGTCACACAGGGTACCAAGAGACCCAGTACTTC.

The rearrangement links TRBV9 to TRBJ2-3; 11 bases agree with TRBD2. V shed 3 bases and J 2 bases; nucleotides not matched to a gene: 11. Germline V CDR1 and CDR2: SGDLS, YYNGEE. The CDR3 runs to 18 residues. This chain's CDR3 is CASSEGELAGGITDTQYF. In DNA form, the CDR3 reads TGTGCCAGCAGCGAGGGGGAGTTAGCGGGGGGGATCACAGATACGCAGTATTTT.

This chain uses TRBV6-5 with TRBJ2-5; D is perhaps TRBD1 (6 bases). The end of the DNA aligns better with TRBJ2-7, so the J call may be wrong. CDR3 length: 15 residues. Per the germline V gene, CDR1 is MNHEY and CDR2 is SVGAGI. CDR3 sequence: CASSHDRSGTYEQYF. Here the CDR3 DNA reads TGTGCCAGCAGCCATGACAGGTCTGGAACCTACGAGCAGTACTTC.

The rearrangement joins TRBV15 to TRBJ2-3; 9 positions agree with TRBD1. The CDR3 totals 15 residues. Germline values: CDR1 LNHNV, CDR2 YYDKDF (reference sequence). Trimming took 1 base from V and 5 from J; bases not matched to a gene: 4. The CDR3 DNA is TGTGCCACCAGCAGAGCGACAGGGGGTGGAGATACGCAGTATTTT. It yields the protein CATSRATGGGDTQYF.

The V gene is TRBV5-6, the J gene TRBJ1-1; possibly TRBD1 for D (6 bases). Germline-derived CDR1 and CDR2 are SGHDT and YYEEEE. The CDR3 sequence is 16 residues long. Trimming cost V 6 bases and J 2 bases, with 20 bases left between them. The CDR3 DNA reads TGTGCCAGCACTTACTTTATAACGACAGGAAACACTGAAGCTTTCTTT. It codes for CASTYFITTGNTEAFF.

The gene calls are TRBV6-5 and TRBJ1-2; D is ambiguous. The length of the CDR3 is 14 residues. Germline V CDR1 and CDR2: MNHEY, SVGAGI. V was trimmed by 0 bases and J by 7 bases, leaving 12 bases between them. In DNA, the CDR3 is TGTGCCAGCAGTTACTCGACGGCGCCGGGTGGCTACACCTTC. This translates into CASSYSTAPGGYTF.

The chain is built from TRBV5-1 and TRBJ1-2; the D gene is possibly TRBD1 (5 bases). This CDR3 comprises 14 residues. Germline CDR1 and CDR2: SGHRS and YFSETQ. With 0 bases removed from V and 4 bases from J, the gap between germline ends came to 10 bases. The CDR3 sequence is CASSLGQTSYGYTF. The CDR3 DNA reads TGCGCCAGCAGCTTGGGACAGACTAGCTATGGCTACACCTTC.

This chain links TRBV29-1 with TRBJ2-1, with D possibly TRBD1 on 6 matching bases. The CDR3 consists of 12 residues. Germline CDR1 SQVTM, CDR2 ANQGSEA. Trimming took 8 bases from V and 4 from J, leaving 12 bases between them. For the CDR3, the DNA is TGCAGCATAGGGGACATTTACAATGAGCAGTTCTTC. Translating gives CSIGDIYNEQFF.

The CDR3 DNA reads as TGTGCCAGCAGTTGGGGGGGACTAGCGGGATACACAGGGTACGAGCAGTACTTC. Its protein product is CASSWGGLAGYTGYEQYF. J is TRBJ2-7 and V is TRBV6-7; TRBD2 matches 13 bases. TRBV6-7 is filed as an ORF, its function uncertain. V dropped 4 bases and J dropped 4; count of bases not matched to a gene: 13. The CDR3 is 18 residues long.

The rearrangement joins TRBV18 to TRBJ2-5; D is possibly TRBD2 (6 bases). This CDR3 spans 13 amino acids. CDR1 is KGHSH, CDR2 LQKENI, per germline. The V and J ends lost 0 bases and 4 bases respectively, with 6 bases between them. CDR3 sequence (DNA): TGTGCCAGCTCACCACCGGGACTAGAGACCCAGTACTTC. The encoded protein is CASSPPGLETQYF.

The V call is TRBV5-4, the J call TRBJ1-1; the D is unclear. Germline assignment: CDR1 SGHNT and CDR2 YYREEE (reference sequence). The V gene lost 4 bases and the J gene lost 1 base, with 14 bases spanning the gap. This CDR3 spans 15 amino acids. CDR3: CASSHIAVENTEAFF. The CDR3 DNA follows: TGTGCCAGCAGCCACATAGCAGTCGAGAACACTGAAGCTTTCTTT.

This clone was found once. This chain joins TRBV6-6 and TRBJ1-2, with 8 bases aligning to TRBD1. The length of the CDR3 is 16 residues. J lost 6 bases, V lost 0 bases, and 9 bases had no gene match. Germline V gene data show CDR1 as MNHNY and CDR2 as SVGAGI (reference sequence). This CDR3 reads CASSYSKGRGPHGYTF. The CDR3 nucleotides read TGTGCCAGCAGTTACTCGAAGGGCAGGGGGCCGCATGGCTACACCTTC.

The chain recombines TRBV2 with TRBJ2-5; 9 nucleotides align to TRBD2. Germline assignment: CDR1 SNHLY and CDR2 FYNNEI. V dropped 4 bases and J dropped 3; count of bases not matched to a gene: 6. This CDR3 spans 15 amino acids. CDR3 amino acids: CASSGAGGPEETQYF. CDR3 sequence (DNA): TGTGCCAGCAGTGGGGCGGGAGGGCCGGAAGAGACCCAGTACTTC.

This clone has a handful of counts. This chain connects TRBV29-1 to TRBJ1-1; 10 positions agree with TRBD1. This CDR3 has 14 amino acids. Trimming cost V 7 bases and J 6 bases; bases outside gene matches: 11. Germline lookup yields CDR1 SQVTM and CDR2 ANQGSEA. The CDR3 DNA reads TGCAGCGCCTTTCGGGACAGGGGACTCGCTGAAGCTTTCTTT. Its protein product is CSAFRDRGLAEAFF.

The V call is TRBV28, the J call TRBJ2-5; the D gene is possibly TRBD1 (5 bases). Germline lookup yields CDR1 MDHEN and CDR2 SYDVKM. This CDR3 spans 14 amino acids. Trimming cost V 6 bases and J 4 bases, with 15 bases left between them. CDR3 loop: CASSPRAGRETQYF. For the CDR3, the DNA is TGTGCCAGCAGCCCTCGGGCAGGGCGAGAGACCCAGTACTTC.